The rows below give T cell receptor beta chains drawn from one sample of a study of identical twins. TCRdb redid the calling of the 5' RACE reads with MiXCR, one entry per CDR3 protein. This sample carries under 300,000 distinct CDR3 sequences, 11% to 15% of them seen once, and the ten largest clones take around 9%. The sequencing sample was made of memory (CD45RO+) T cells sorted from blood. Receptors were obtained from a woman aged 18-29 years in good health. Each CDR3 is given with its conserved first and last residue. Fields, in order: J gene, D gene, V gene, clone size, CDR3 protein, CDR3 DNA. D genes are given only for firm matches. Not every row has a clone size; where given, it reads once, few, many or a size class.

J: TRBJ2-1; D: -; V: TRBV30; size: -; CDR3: CAWSAHGIYNEQFF; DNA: TGTGCCTGGAGTGCCCACGGGATCTACAATGAGCAGTTCTTC
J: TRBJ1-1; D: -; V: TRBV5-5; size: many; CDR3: CASSLEYRNTEAFF; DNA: TGTGCCAGCAGCTTGGAGTACAGGAACACTGAAGCTTTCTTT
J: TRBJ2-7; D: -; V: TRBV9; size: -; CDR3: CASSVSTGNSYEQYF; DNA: TGTGCCAGCAGCGTATCAACGGGGAACTCCTACGAGCAGTACTTC
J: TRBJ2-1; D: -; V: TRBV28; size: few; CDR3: CASSPPTSSIHEQFF; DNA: TGTGCCAGCAGTCCCCCGACTAGTTCGATCCATGAGCAGTTCTTC
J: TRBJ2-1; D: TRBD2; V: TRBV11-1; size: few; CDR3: CASSRLAGVGNEQFF; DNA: TGTGCCAGCAGTAGGTTAGCGGGGGTCGGGAATGAGCAGTTCTTC
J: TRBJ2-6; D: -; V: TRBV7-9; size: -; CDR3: CASSSRYTSGANVLTF; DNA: TGTGCCAGCAGCTCCAGATATACTTCTGGGGCCAACGTCCTGACTTTC
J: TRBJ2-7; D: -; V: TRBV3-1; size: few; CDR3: CASSQDLSPGVPYEQYF; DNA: TGTGCCAGCAGCCAAGACCTTAGTCCGGGGGTCCCCTACGAGCAGTACTTC
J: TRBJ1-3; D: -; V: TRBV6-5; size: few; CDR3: CASSYSSSRIRNTIYF; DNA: TGTGCCAGCAGTTACTCGTCTTCCAGGATCCGAAACACCATATATTTT
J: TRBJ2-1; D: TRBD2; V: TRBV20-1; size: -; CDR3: CSATPGLAGGGAYNEQFF; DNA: TGCAGTGCAACCCCGGGACTAGCGGGAGGAGGGGCCTACAATGAGCAGTTCTTC
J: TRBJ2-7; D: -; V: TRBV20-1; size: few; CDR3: CSARDGGLGVFYEQYF; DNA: TGCAGTGCTAGAGATGGAGGGTTGGGTGTTTTCTACGAGCAGTACTTC
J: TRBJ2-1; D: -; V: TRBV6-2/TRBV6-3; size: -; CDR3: CASSYSITGSRYNEQFF; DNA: TGTGCCAGCAGTTACTCGATAACGGGGAGTAGGTACAATGAGCAGTTCTTC
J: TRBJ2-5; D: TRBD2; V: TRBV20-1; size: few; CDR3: CSAYTGGVGETQYF; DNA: TGCAGTGCTTATACGGGAGGAGTGGGAGAGACCCAGTACTTC
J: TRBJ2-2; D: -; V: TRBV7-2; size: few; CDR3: CASSRWAAGNTGELFF; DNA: TGTGCCAGCAGCCGGTGGGCGGCGGGGAACACCGGGGAGCTGTTTTTT
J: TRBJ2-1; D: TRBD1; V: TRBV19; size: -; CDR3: CASSGDRGSFNEQFF; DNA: TGTGCCAGTAGTGGGGACAGGGGAAGTTTCAATGAGCAGTTCTTC
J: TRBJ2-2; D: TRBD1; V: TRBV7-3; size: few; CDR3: CASSHRQGAGELFF; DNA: TGTGCCAGCAGCCATAGACAGGGGGCCGGGGAGCTGTTTTTT
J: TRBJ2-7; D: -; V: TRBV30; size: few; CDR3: CAWSYPASYEQYF; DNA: TGTGCCTGGAGTTACCCCGCTAGCTACGAGCAGTACTTC
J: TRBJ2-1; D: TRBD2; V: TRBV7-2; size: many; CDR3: CASSPRSGSSGNNEQFF; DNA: TGTGCCAGCAGCCCTAGGAGCGGGTCTAGCGGGAACAATGAGCAGTTCTTC
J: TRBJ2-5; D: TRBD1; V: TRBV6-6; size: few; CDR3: CARMTDRETEETQYF; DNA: TGTGCCAGGATGACGGACAGGGAGACTGAAGAGACCCAGTACTTC
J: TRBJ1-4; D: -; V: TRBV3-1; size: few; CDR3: CASSQLQGRDEKLFF; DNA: TGTGCCAGCAGCCAATTGCAGGGACGCGATGAAAAACTGTTTTTT
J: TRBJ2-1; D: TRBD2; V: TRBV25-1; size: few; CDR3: CASSGLAGKDGNEQFF; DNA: TGTGCCAGCAGTGGGTTAGCGGGGAAAGATGGCAATGAGCAGTTCTTC
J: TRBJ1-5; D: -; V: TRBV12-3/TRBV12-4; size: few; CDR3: CASSFNTDKPQHF; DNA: TGTGCCAGCAGTTTCAACACCGATAAGCCCCAGCATTTT
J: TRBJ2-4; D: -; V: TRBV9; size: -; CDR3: CASSSRASLVDIQYF; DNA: TGTGCCAGCAGCTCACGGGCCTCGTTGGTAGACATTCAGTACTTC
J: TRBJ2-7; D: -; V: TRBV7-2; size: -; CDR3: CASSLGGSRAEQYF; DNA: TGTGCCAGCAGCTTAGGGGGTTCCAGGGCCGAGCAGTACTTC
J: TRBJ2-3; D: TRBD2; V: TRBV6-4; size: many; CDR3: CASSGTSGGSDTQYF; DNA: TGTGCCAGCAGTGGAACTAGCGGGGGGTCAGATACGCAGTATTTT
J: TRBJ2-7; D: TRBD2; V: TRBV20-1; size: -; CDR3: CSASPGLAGSSEQYF; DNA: TGCAGTGCTAGTCCGGGACTAGCGGGATCTAGCGAGCAGTACTTC
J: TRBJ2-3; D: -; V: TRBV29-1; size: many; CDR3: CSAGNRGASTDTQYF; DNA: TGCAGCGCGGGCAACAGAGGCGCTAGCACAGATACGCAGTATTTT
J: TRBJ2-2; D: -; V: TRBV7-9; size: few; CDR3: CASSFGSVGPNTGELFF; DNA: TGTGCCAGCAGCTTTGGGTCTGTGGGACCGAACACCGGGGAGCTGTTTTTT
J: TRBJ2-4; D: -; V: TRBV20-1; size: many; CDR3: CSVNGGMDIQYF; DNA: TGCAGTGTCAACGGGGGTATGGACATTCAGTACTTC
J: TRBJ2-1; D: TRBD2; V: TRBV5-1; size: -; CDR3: CASSLAGGGTRFF; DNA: TGCGCCAGCAGCTTGGCCGGCGGGGGGACCCGGTTCTTC
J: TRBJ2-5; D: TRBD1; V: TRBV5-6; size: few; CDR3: CASDRGSQETQYF; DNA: TGTGCCAGCGACAGGGGGAGTCAAGAGACCCAGTACTTC
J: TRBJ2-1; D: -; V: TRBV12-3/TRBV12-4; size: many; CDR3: CATTRGSNNEQFF; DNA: TGTGCCACCACCCGGGGATCAAACAATGAGCAGTTCTTC
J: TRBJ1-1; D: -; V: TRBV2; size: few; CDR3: CASTQQWNTEAFF; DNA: TGTGCCAGCACACAACAGTGGAACACTGAAGCTTTCTTT
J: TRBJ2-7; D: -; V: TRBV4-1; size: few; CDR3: CASSQDGGTSYEQYF; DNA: TGCGCCAGCAGCCAAGATGGGGGGACTTCCTACGAGCAGTACTTC
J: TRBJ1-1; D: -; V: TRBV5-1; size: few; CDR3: CASSSSTNTEAFF; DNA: TGCGCCAGCAGCTCGTCTACGAACACTGAAGCTTTCTTT
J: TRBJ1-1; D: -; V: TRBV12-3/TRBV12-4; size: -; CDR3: CASSARIILGVASGAFF; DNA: TGTGCCAGCAGCGCGAGAATAATCCTCGGGGTCGCCTCGGGAGCTTTCTTT
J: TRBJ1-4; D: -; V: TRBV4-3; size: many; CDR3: CASSQDHKGGLFF; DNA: TGCGCCAGCAGCCAAGATCACAAAGGAGGGCTGTTTTTT
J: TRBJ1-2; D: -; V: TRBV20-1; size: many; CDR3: CSARNPSGFHGYTF; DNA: TGCAGTGCTAGAAACCCTTCTGGGTTCCATGGCTACACCTTC
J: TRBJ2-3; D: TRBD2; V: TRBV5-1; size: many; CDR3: CASTIGSGRESDTQYF; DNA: TGCGCTTCCACAATAGGCAGCGGGAGAGAATCAGATACGCAGTATTTT
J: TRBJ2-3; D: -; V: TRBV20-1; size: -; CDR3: CSAGSSGGGGTDTQYF; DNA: TGCAGTGCTGGCTCGTCTGGTGGGGGTGGGACAGATACGCAGTATTTT
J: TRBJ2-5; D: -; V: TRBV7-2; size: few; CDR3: CASSSDVQTQYF; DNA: TGTGCCAGCAGCTCAGACGTACAGACCCAGTACTTC